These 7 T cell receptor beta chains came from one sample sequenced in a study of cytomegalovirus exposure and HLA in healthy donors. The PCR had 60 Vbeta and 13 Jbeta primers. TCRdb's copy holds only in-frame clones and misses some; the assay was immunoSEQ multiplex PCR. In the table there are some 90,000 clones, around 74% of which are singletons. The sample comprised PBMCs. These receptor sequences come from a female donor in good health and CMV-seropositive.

The CDR3 bases are TGCGCCAGCAGCTCCGGGACAGAAGAGACCCAGTACTTC. Translation: CASSSGTEETQYF. The chain joins TRBV5-1 to TRBJ2-5; 7 nucleotides align to TRBD1. Germline trimming cut 3 bases from V and 3 bases from J; bases unmatched to any gene: 2. CDR3 length equals 13 residues. Germline CDR1 is SGHRS and CDR2 is YFSETQ. The full variable domain, rest sourced from reference TRBV5-1 and TRBJ2-5, is KAGVTQTPRYLIKTRGQQVTLSCSPISGHRSVSWYQQTPGQGLQFLFEYFSETQRNKGNFPGRFSGRQFSNSRSEMNVSTLELGDSALYLCASSSGTEETQYFGPGTRLLVL.

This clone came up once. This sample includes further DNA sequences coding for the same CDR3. CDR3 DNA: TGCAGCGTTGGGACAGTTAACTATGGCTACACCTTC. Translation: CSVGTVNYGYTF. This rearrangement joins TRBV29-1 to TRBJ1-2, with D possibly being TRBD1 (6 bases). Between the trimmed V and J ends, which lost 4 bases and 1 base, there was a span of 7 bases. Germline CDR1 SQVTM, CDR2 ANQGSEA. The CDR3 length is 12 residues.

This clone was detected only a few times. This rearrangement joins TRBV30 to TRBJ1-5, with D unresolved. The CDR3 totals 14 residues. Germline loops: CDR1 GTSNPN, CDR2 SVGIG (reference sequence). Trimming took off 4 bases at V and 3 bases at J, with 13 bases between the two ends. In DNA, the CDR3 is TGTGCCTGGAATACGGGTTCTTACAATCAGCCCCAGCATTTT. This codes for CAWNTGSYNQPQHF. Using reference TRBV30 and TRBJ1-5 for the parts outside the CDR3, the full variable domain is SQTIHQWPATLVQPVGSPLSLECTVEGTSNPNLYWYRQAAGRGLQLLFYSVGIGQISSEVPQNLSASRPQDRQFILSSKKLLLSDSGFYLCAWNTGSYNQPQHFGDGTRLSIL.

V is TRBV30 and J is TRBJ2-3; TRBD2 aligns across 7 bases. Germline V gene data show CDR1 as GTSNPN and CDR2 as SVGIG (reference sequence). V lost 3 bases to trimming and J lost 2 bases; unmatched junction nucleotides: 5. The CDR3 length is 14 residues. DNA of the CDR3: TGTGCCTGGAGACCTAGCGGCATCACAGATACGCAGTATTTT. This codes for CAWRPSGITDTQYF. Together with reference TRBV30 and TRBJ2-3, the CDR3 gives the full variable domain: SQTIHQWPATLVQPVGSPLSLECTVEGTSNPNLYWYRQAAGRGLQLLFYSVGIGQISSEVPQNLSASRPQDRQFILSSKKLLLSDSGFYLCAWRPSGITDTQYFGPGTRLTVL.

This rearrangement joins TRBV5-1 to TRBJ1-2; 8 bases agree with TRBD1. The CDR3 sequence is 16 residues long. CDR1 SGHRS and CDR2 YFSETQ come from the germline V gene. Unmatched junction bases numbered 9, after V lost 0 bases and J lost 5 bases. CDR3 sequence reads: CASSLEGQGAGYGYTF. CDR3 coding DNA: TGCGCCAGCAGCTTGGAGGGGCAGGGGGCAGGATATGGCTACACCTTC. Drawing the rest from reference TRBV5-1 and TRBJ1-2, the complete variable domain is KAGVTQTPRYLIKTRGQQVTLSCSPISGHRSVSWYQQTPGQGLQFLFEYFSETQRNKGNFPGRFSGRQFSNSRSEMNVSTLELGDSALYLCASSLEGQGAGYGYTFGSGTRLTVV.

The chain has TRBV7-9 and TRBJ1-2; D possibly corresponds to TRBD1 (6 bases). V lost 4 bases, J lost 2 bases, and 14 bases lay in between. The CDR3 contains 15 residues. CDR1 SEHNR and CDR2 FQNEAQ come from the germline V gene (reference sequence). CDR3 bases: TGTGCCAGCAGCTCCTCAGACAGGAAAAACTATGGCTACACCTTC. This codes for CASSSSDRKNYGYTF.

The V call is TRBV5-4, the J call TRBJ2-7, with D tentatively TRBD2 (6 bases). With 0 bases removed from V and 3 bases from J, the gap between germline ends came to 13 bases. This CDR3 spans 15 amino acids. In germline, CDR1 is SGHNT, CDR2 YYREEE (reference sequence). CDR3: CASSLGWQGLYEQYF. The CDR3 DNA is TGTGCCAGCAGCTTGGGCTGGCAGGGACTCTACGAGCAGTACTTC.